The 4 T cell receptor beta chains listed next were all sequenced from one sample in a study of T cell responses to AZD1222 COVID-19 vaccine. Clones were sequenced by immunoSEQ multiplex PCR, and TCRdb holds only the in-frame ones, with some missing. The sample shows around 110,000 clones, about 90% of them seen only once. The starting material was peripheral blood, obtained 28 days after the second AZD1222 dose. The receptor set was obtained from an adult who received the AZD1222 COVID-19 vaccine.

This chain links TRBV5-8 with TRBJ2-3; TRBD1 matches 12 bases. CDR1 is SGHTS and CDR2 is YDEGEE in the germline V gene. V lost 1 base to trimming and J lost 5 bases; unmatched junction nucleotides: 5. This CDR3 has 16 residues. The CDR3 region is CASSLWGQGAGDTQYF. CDR3 bases: TGTGCCAGCAGCTTGTGGGGACAGGGGGCCGGAGATACGCAGTATTTT.

V gene TRBV5-1 combines with J gene TRBJ2-5; TRBD2 matches 9 bases. Germline V gives CDR1 SGHRS, CDR2 YFSETQ. The V gene end was trimmed by 0 bases and the J gene end by 5 bases; junction bases not matched to a gene: 2. The length of the CDR3 is 14 residues. The CDR3 coding sequence is TGCGCCAGCAGCTTGGCCACTAGCGGGGAGACCCAGTACTTC. Translated, it gives CASSLATSGETQYF. Full variable domain (missing parts from reference TRBV5-1 and TRBJ2-5): KAGVTQTPRYLIKTRGQQVTLSCSPISGHRSVSWYQQTPGQGLQFLFEYFSETQRNKGNFPGRFSGRQFSNSRSEMNVSTLELGDSALYLCASSLATSGETQYFGPGTRLLVL.

This chain connects TRBV19 to TRBJ2-7; 11 nucleotides agree with TRBD1. Germline assignment: CDR1 LNHDA and CDR2 SQIVND (reference sequence). Trimming removed 4 bases from V and 3 bases from J; junction bases left unmatched: 2. The length of the CDR3 is 14 residues. CDR3: CASSTGTGGYEQYF. The CDR3 DNA reads as TGTGCCAGTAGTACCGGGACAGGGGGCTACGAGCAGTACTTC.

V usage is TRBV5-1 and J usage is TRBJ2-5, with 15 bases lining up with TRBD2. The CDR3 spans 17 residues. Per the germline V gene, CDR1 is SGHRS and CDR2 is YFSETQ. Trimming took 4 bases from V and 5 from J; bases not matched to a gene: 9. This chain's CDR3 is CASSLGLAGGAGETQYF. CDR3 bases: TGCGCCAGCAGCCTAGGACTAGCGGGGGGGGCTGGCGAGACCCAGTACTTC.